These T cell receptor beta chains were read from a single sample in a study of metastatic and nonmetastatic thyroid tumors. TCRdb redid the clone calls on the PCR reads using MiXCR. The sample gives about 32,000 clones, about 33% of which show up once; roughly a sixth is in the top ten. Sequenced material: tumor tissue. Receptors were obtained from a female donor with papillary thyroid cancer or a benign thyroid nodule (not recorded which). Some clones in this sample may be carry-over from other donors' samples. Both conserved end residues are part of each CDR3. D genes are given only for firm matches. The listing skips clone size in some rows; elsewhere it reads once, few, many or a size class.

v_call	d_call	clone_size	j_call	cdr3_aa	cdr3_nt
TRBV18	TRBD1	once	TRBJ1-2	CASSRQGAQGYGYTF	TGTGCCAGCTCACGCCAGGGGGCGCAGGGCTATGGCTACACCTTC
TRBV6-2/TRBV6-3	NA	NA	TRBJ2-1	CASSYRGSYNEQFF	TGTGCCAGCAGTTACCGGGGCTCCTACAATGAGCAGTTCTTC
TRBV28	TRBD1	few	TRBJ1-2	CASSAGGLNYGYTF	TGTGCCAGCAGTGCAGGGGGCCTTAACTATGGCTACACCTTC
TRBV12-3/TRBV12-4	NA	NA	TRBJ2-1	CASSSRGRARSGVNEQFF	TGCGCCAGCAGTTCCCGGGGCAGGGCTCGTAGTGGTGTGAATGAGCAGTTCTTC
TRBV7-8	TRBD2	NA	TRBJ2-7	CASSLALAGGPMPYEQYF	TGTGCCAGCAGCTTAGCACTAGCGGGAGGGCCTATGCCCTACGAGCAGTACTTC
TRBV3-1	NA	NA	TRBJ2-3	CASSLSRTGVADTQYF	TGTGCCAGCAGCCTAAGTCGGACGGGAGTGGCAGATACGCAGTATTTT
TRBV4-1	NA	NA	TRBJ2-6	CASSQDHGATYSGANVLTF	TGCGCCAGCAGCCAAGATCATGGGGCGACCTACTCTGGGGCCAACGTCCTGACTTTC
TRBV19	NA	NA	TRBJ1-6	CASAMDWVLNSPLHF	TGTGCCAGTGCCATGGATTGGGTCTTAAATTCACCCCTCCACTTT
TRBV20-1	TRBD2	NA	TRBJ2-7	CSARDRVDSGNSYEQYF	TGCAGTGCTAGGGATCGGGTTGATAGCGGGAACTCCTACGAGCAGTACTTC
TRBV6-5	TRBD1	few	TRBJ2-3	CASSDTGVTDTQYF	TGTGCCAGCAGTGACACAGGGGTAACAGATACGCAGTATTTT
TRBV30	NA	many	TRBJ1-1	CAWRGKGFTEAFF	TGTGCCTGGAGGGGGAAGGGGTTCACTGAAGCTTTCTTT
TRBV6-1	NA	NA	TRBJ2-1	CASSLGNEQFF	TGTGCCAGCAGCTTAGGCAACGAGCAGTTCTTC
TRBV2	NA	NA	TRBJ1-2	CASLGEAMGRYTF	TGTGCCAGCCTGGGTGAGGCTATGGGACGCTACACCTTC
TRBV15	NA	few	TRBJ2-7	CATSRDILGMTYEQYF	TGTGCCACCAGCAGAGACATCCTTGGGATGACCTACGAGCAGTACTTC
TRBV5-8	NA	once	TRBJ2-7	CASNQFGVGTYEQYF	TGTGCCAGCAACCAATTCGGGGTTGGTACCTACGAGCAGTACTTC